Listed here are 17 T cell receptor beta chains from one sample, sequenced in a study of OX40 agonist ivuxolimab in advanced cancers. Sequenced by immunoSEQ multiplex PCR; TCRdb stores in-frame clones only, minus some. The sample holds about 73,000 clones, 75% to 95% seen once. This material consisted of CD4+ or CD8+ T cells sorted from blood, taken in a trial of the OX40 agonist ivuxolimab. The source of these receptors is an adult with an advanced solid tumor such as melanoma, head and neck, liver or kidney cancer.

In its sample, this clone was seen once. This sequence joins TRBV19 and TRBJ1-4; a weak D match, TRBD1 (5 bases). Germline CDR1 is LNHDA and CDR2 is SQIVND (reference sequence). The CDR3 consists of 14 residues. Trimming pared 4 bases from V and 5 bases from J, leaving 11 bases between. The chain's CDR3 is CASSKTARNEKLFF. The CDR3 DNA reads as TGTGCCAGTAGTAAGACAGCGAGAAATGAAAAACTGTTTTTT.

The chain recombines TRBV5-1 with TRBJ2-3; D is undetermined. The germline gives CDR1 SGHRS, CDR2 YFSETQ. V was trimmed by 3 bases and J by 6 bases, leaving 14 bases between them. The CDR3 is 14 amino acids. DNA of the CDR3: TGCGCCAGCAGCTCCGGGTCTTCCACGGATACGCAGTATTTT. This sequence encodes CASSSGSSTDTQYF.

The V gene is TRBV19, the J gene TRBJ2-1, with D uncertain. The germline gives CDR1 LNHDA, CDR2 SQIVND (reference sequence). Trimming took off 6 bases at V and 4 bases at J, with 7 bases between the two ends. CDR3 length: 12 residues. CDR3 in amino acids: CASSQLYNEQFF. The CDR3, as DNA: TGTGCCAGTAGCCAACTTTACAATGAGCAGTTCTTC. Supplemented by reference TRBV19 and TRBJ2-1, the full variable domain reads DGGITQSPKYLFRKEGQNVTLSCEQNLNHDAMYWYRQDPGQGLRLIYYSQIVNDFQKGDIAEGYSVSREKKESFPLTVTSAQKNPTAFYLCASSQLYNEQFFGPGTRLTVL.

The chain links TRBV5-6 to TRBJ1-2; TRBD1 is a possible D gene (6 bases). The CDR3 contains 15 residues. Germline CDR1 is SGHDT and CDR2 is YYEEEE. V was cut by 1 base and J by 6 bases, with 16 bases left in between. CDR3 sequence (DNA): TGTGCCAGCAGCTTGCCCGAGTGGGGGCCAAATGGCTACACCTTC. This encodes CASSLPEWGPNGYTF. Drawing the rest from reference TRBV5-6 and TRBJ1-2, the complete variable domain is DAGVTQSPTHLIKTRGQQVTLRCSPKSGHDTVSWYQQALGQGPQFIFQYYEEEERQRGNFPDRFSGHQFPNYSSELNVNALLLGDSALYLCASSLPEWGPNGYTFGSGTRLTVV.

This clone has a handful of counts. The rearrangement links TRBV7-2 to TRBJ2-7; D gene ambiguous. The ends were cut back, 1 base at V and 2 bases at J, with 9 bases in the middle. In germline, CDR1 is SGHTA, CDR2 FQGNSA. The CDR3 length is 14 residues. CDR3 amino acids: CASSLENPTYEQYF. CDR3 nucleotides: TGTGCCAGCAGCTTAGAGAACCCTACCTACGAGCAGTACTTC.

The J gene is TRBJ1-1, the V gene TRBV5-1; a possible D gene is TRBD1 (5 bases). CDR3 size: 17 residues. Germline V gene data show CDR1 as SGHRS and CDR2 as YFSETQ. The ends were cut back, 3 bases at V and 7 bases at J, with 25 bases in the middle. The CDR3 bases are TGCGCCAGCAGCTCCCAGGAAGCGGCAGGGCGCGATCATGAAGCTTTCTTT. It codes for CASSSQEAAGRDHEAFF. The variable domain in full, completed from reference TRBV5-1 and TRBJ1-1, reads KAGVTQTPRYLIKTRGQQVTLSCSPISGHRSVSWYQQTPGQGLQFLFEYFSETQRNKGNFPGRFSGRQFSNSRSEMNVSTLELGDSALYLCASSSQEAAGRDHEAFFGQGTRLTVV.

This clone was observed once. The chain recombines TRBV7-8 with TRBJ2-5; 7 positions agree with TRBD2. After removal of 6 bases from V and 5 bases from J, the junction contained 12 bases not matched to a gene. The CDR3 has 15 amino acids. CDR1 is SGHVS, CDR2 FQNEAQ, per germline. The CDR3 region has the DNA TGTGCCAGCAGTCCCATCCGACTAGCTCTTGAGACCCAGTACTTC. It encodes CASSPIRLALETQYF.

CDR3 amino acids: CASSVSGTGPYGYTF. The CDR3 DNA reads as TGTGCCAGCAGCGTCTCCGGGACAGGGCCCTATGGCTACACCTTC. The rearrangement joins TRBV9 to TRBJ1-2; 9 bases fit TRBD1. The CDR3 covers 15 residues. Trimming cost V 2 bases and J 4 bases; bases outside gene matches: 6. CDR1 SGDLS and CDR2 YYNGEE come from the germline V gene.

This chain connects TRBV6-5 to TRBJ2-7; 8 bases agree with TRBD2. This CDR3 is 14 amino acids long. V was clipped by 4 bases and J by 6 bases; unmatched bases: 8. CDR1 and CDR2 (germline): MNHEY, SVGAGI. The CDR3 DNA reads TGTGCCAGCAGTTTGATAGCGGGGCTTGGCGAGCAGTACTTC. Residues: CASSLIAGLGEQYF.

This clone was detected only once. The CDR3 protein is CASSLSGTPSYNEQFF. CDR3 sequence (DNA): TGTGCCAGCAGTTTATCCGGGACACCGTCCTACAATGAGCAGTTCTTC. This chain links TRBV27 with TRBJ2-1; tentatively, D is TRBD1 (6 bases). This CDR3 has 16 amino acids. CDR1 and CDR2 from the germline V gene are MNHEY and SMNVEV (reference sequence). V lost 0 bases and J lost 1, with 10 bases in between.

V and J are TRBV11-1 and TRBJ1-2, with 7 positions matching TRBD1. V was clipped by 6 bases and J by 3 bases; unmatched bases: 10. Germline CDR1 is SGHAT and CDR2 is FQDESV (reference sequence). The CDR3 contains 15 residues. The CDR3 reads CASRPSDGQDYGYTF. DNA for the CDR3: TGTGCCAGCAGACCATCTGACGGACAGGACTATGGCTACACCTTC.

The chain carries TRBV19 and TRBJ2-7; D is possibly TRBD2 (6 bases). Per germline, CDR1 LNHDA and CDR2 SQIVND (reference sequence). V lost 5 bases, J lost 6 bases, and 17 bases lay in between. This CDR3 contains 14 residues. CDR3 DNA sequence: TGTGCCAGTAGTCCCCGAGGTAGCGGAGGCGAGCAGTACTTC. Protein product: CASSPRGSGGEQYF.

The genes are TRBV2 and TRBJ1-1; TRBD1 matches 8 bases. CDR1 is SNHLY and CDR2 is FYNNEI in the germline V gene. This CDR3 has 14 residues. J gave up 1 base and V 6 bases, and 4 bases lay outside the gene matches. CDR3 sequence: CASRDRGSNTEAFF. In nucleotides, the CDR3 is TGTGCCAGCAGAGACAGGGGCTCGAACACTGAAGCTTTCTTT.

V and J are TRBV5-5 and TRBJ1-4; a weak D match, TRBD1 (5 bases). The CDR3 has 16 amino acids. Germline CDR1 reads SGHKS; CDR2 reads YYEKEE (reference sequence). V was cut by 3 bases and J by 7 bases, with 19 bases left in between. The CDR3 nucleotides read TGTGCCAGCAGCTCCCCGGGCGGGGGAAGCGTTGAAAAACTGTTTTTT. Translated, it gives CASSSPGGGSVEKLFF. The full variable domain, completed using reference TRBV5-5 and TRBJ1-4, is DAGVTQSPTHLIKTRGQQVTLRCSPISGHKSVSWYQQVLGQGPQFIFQYYEKEERGRGNFPDRFSARQFPNYSSELNVNALLLGDSALYLCASSSPGGGSVEKLFFGSGTQLSVL.

J is TRBJ2-3 and V is TRBV5-1; TRBD2 agrees at 12 bases. There are 16 residues in the CDR3. Germline assignment: CDR1 SGHRS and CDR2 YFSETQ. J was trimmed by 5 bases and V by 0 bases; bases with no gene match: 4. The chain's CDR3 is CASSLGLAGVVDTQYF. As DNA, the CDR3 is TGCGCCAGCAGCTTGGGACTAGCGGGAGTAGTAGATACGCAGTATTTT. Filled out from reference TRBV5-1 and TRBJ2-3, the complete variable domain reads KAGVTQTPRYLIKTRGQQVTLSCSPISGHRSVSWYQQTPGQGLQFLFEYFSETQRNKGNFPGRFSGRQFSNSRSEMNVSTLELGDSALYLCASSLGLAGVVDTQYFGPGTRLTVL.

The rearrangement joins TRBV29-1 to TRBJ2-1; TRBD2 aligns across 13 bases. The CDR3 covers 14 residues. V was clipped by 6 bases and J by 7 bases; unmatched bases: 6. Germline V CDR1 and CDR2: SQVTM, ANQGSEA. CDR3 in amino acids: CSVQGLAGANEQFF. CDR3 in DNA: TGCAGCGTCCAAGGACTAGCGGGAGCTAATGAGCAGTTCTTC.

V usage is TRBV30 and J usage is TRBJ2-2; D is unclear. The CDR3 totals 13 residues. Germline V gives CDR1 GTSNPN, CDR2 SVGIG (reference sequence). Trimming took off 3 bases at V and 3 bases at J, with 8 bases between the two ends. The CDR3 nucleotides read TGTGCCTGGAGGGGGTATTACACCGGGGAGCTGTTTTTT. Translated, it gives CAWRGYYTGELFF.